This T cell receptor beta chain appears in the sequencing data of a study of post-analysis software for immune sequencing data. General study points: Roughly five TRBV segments occurring more often in patients than controls included TRBV5-6, TRBV5-1 and TRBV20-1. Strong co-clustering by F measure was seen for same-batch samples.

Unique molecular identifiers featured in each of the TCR beta cDNA libraries. There were roughly 0.95 to 10 million T cells, and approximately 480,000 cDNA molecules came from them. In TCRdb, the PCR reads were re-called with MiXCR into one record per CDR3 protein. The sample has about 770,000 distinct CDR3 sequences, 46% seen once; the top ten hold roughly 5.2%. This clonotype showed up just a few times. What it binds is not known. Germline-derived CDR1 and CDR2 are MNHNS and SASEGT. The CDR3 is 17 amino acids. V shed 1 base, J shed 4 bases, and the junction held 10 bases outside the gene matches. Sequenced material: blood. The sequence was collected from a girl between 5 and 17 years old with multiple sclerosis. This chain uses TRBV6-1 with TRBJ2-7; 10 bases fit TRBD1. In nucleotides, the CDR3 is TGTGCCAGCAGTGAAGTTCGACTCCGGGACAGGGGATACGAGCAGTACTTC. It codes for CASSEVRLRDRGYEQYF.